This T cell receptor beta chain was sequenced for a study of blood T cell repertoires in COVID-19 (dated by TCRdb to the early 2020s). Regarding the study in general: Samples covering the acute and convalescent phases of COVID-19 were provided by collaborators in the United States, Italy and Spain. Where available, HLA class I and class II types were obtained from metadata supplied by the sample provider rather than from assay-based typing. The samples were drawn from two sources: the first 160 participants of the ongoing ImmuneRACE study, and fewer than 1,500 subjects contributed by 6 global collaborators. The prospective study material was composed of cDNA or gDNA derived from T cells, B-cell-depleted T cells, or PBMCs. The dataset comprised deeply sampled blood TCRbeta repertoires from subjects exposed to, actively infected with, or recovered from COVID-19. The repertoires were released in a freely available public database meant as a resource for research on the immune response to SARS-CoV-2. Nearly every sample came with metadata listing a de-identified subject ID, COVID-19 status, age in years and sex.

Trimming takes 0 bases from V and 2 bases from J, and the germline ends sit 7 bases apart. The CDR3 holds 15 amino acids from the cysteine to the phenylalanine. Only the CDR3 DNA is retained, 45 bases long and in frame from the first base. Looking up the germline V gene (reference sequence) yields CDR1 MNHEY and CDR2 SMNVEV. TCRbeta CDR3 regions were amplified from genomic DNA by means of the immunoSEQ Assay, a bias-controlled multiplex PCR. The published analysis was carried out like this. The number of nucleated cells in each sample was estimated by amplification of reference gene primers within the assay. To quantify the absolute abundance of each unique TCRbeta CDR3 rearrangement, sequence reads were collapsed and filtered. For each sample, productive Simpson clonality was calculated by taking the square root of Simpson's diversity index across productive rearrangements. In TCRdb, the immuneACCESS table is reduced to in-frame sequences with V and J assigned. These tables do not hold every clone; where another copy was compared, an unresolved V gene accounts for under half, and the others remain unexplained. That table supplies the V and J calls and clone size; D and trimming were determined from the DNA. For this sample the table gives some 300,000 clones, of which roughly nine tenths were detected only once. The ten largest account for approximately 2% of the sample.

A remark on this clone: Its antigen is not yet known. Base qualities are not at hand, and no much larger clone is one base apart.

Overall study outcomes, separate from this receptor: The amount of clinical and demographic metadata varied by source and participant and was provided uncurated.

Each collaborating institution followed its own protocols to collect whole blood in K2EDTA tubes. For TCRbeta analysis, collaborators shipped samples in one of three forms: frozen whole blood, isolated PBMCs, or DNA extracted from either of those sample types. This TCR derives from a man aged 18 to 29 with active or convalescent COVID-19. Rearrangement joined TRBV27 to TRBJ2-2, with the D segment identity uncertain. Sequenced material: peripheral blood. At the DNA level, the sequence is TGTGCCAGCAGTTTATCGCGTAGTAACACCGGGGAGCTGTTTTTT. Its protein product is CASSLSRSNTGELFF.